The 7 T cell receptor beta chains below come from one sample, sequenced in a study of shared clonotypes between healthy human individuals. The table came from immunoSEQ multiplex PCR; TCRdb's copy has only in-frame clones and leaves some out. The sample includes under 550,000 clones, 96% of them seen just once. The sample consisted of naive CD4+ T cells sorted from blood. Specified subset: CD45RA+ positively selected. These receptors came from a woman under 40 in good health.

The chain links TRBV28 to TRBJ2-5; the match to TRBD2 covers 8 bases. This CDR3 has 14 residues. Germline CDR1 and CDR2: MDHEN and SYDVKM. V shed 6 bases, J shed 4 bases, and the junction held 7 bases outside the gene matches. As DNA, the CDR3 is TGTGCCAGCAGCCAACCAGCGGGAGTAGAGACCCAGTACTTC. This encodes CASSQPAGVETQYF.

The V call is TRBV5-1, the J call TRBJ2-7, with 7 positions matching TRBD2. Germline V gene sequence: CDR1 SGHRS, CDR2 YFSETQ. Trimming cost V 3 bases and J 0 bases; bases outside gene matches: 3. The CDR3 extends over 14 amino acids. The CDR3 coding sequence is TGCGCCAGCAGCTCTACTAGCGACTCCTACGAGCAGTACTTC. Residues: CASSSTSDSYEQYF. Filled out from reference TRBV5-1 and TRBJ2-7, the complete variable domain reads KAGVTQTPRYLIKTRGQQVTLSCSPISGHRSVSWYQQTPGQGLQFLFEYFSETQRNKGNFPGRFSGRQFSNSRSEMNVSTLELGDSALYLCASSSTSDSYEQYFGPGTRLTVT.

CDR3 nucleotide sequence: TGCGCCAGCAGCTCGGGACAGACGAACACTGAAGCTTTCTTT. The encoded protein is CASSSGQTNTEAFF. The rearrangement links TRBV5-1 to TRBJ1-1; TRBD1 agrees at 7 bases. The CDR3 length is 14 residues. The V gene end was trimmed by 3 bases and the J gene end by 1 base; junction bases not matched to a gene: 3. The germline gives CDR1 SGHRS, CDR2 YFSETQ.

J is TRBJ2-1 and V is TRBV5-1; D perhaps matches TRBD2 (5 bases). The V gene lost 2 bases and the J gene lost 7 bases, with 13 bases spanning the gap. This CDR3 has 14 amino acids. Per germline, CDR1 SGHRS and CDR2 YFSETQ. The CDR3: CASSFSDPGNEQFF. CDR3 DNA: TGCGCCAGCAGCTTTTCGGATCCGGGGAATGAGCAGTTCTTC.

In its sample, this clone was seen once. This rearrangement joins TRBV7-9 to TRBJ2-7, with 11 bases that match TRBD2. V gave up 3 bases and J gave up 4 bases; unmatched junction bases: 5. The germline gives CDR1 SEHNR, CDR2 FQNEAQ (reference sequence). This CDR3 is 15 amino acids long. The CDR3 coding sequence is TGTGCCAGCAGCTTCGTAGCGGGAGGGGGTTACGAGCAGTACTTC. Residues: CASSFVAGGGYEQYF.

V is TRBV7-8 and J is TRBJ2-6; D gene ambiguous. Germline V gene lookup returns CDR1 SGHVS and CDR2 FQNEAQ. CDR3 size: 18 residues. The germline V and J ends were trimmed by 3 bases and 5 bases, with 20 bases remaining between them. The CDR3 reads CASSFGYYPQSRANVLTF. The CDR3 coding sequence is TGTGCCAGCAGCTTTGGTTATTACCCACAAAGTCGGGCCAACGTCCTGACTTTC.

J is TRBJ2-1 and V is TRBV11-3, with 12 positions matching TRBD2. This CDR3 contains 15 residues. Germline V gene sequence: CDR1 SGHNT, CDR2 YENEEA. Trimming cost V 3 bases and J 5 bases; bases outside gene matches: 2. CDR3: CASSFRLAGDNEQFF. As DNA, the CDR3 is TGTGCCAGCAGCTTTAGACTAGCGGGAGACAATGAGCAGTTCTTC. Full variable domain (missing parts from reference TRBV11-3 and TRBJ2-1): EAGVVQSPRYKIIEKKQPVAFWCNPISGHNTLYWYLQNLGQGPELLIRYENEEAVDDSQLPKDRFSAERLKGVDSTLKIQPAELGDSAVYLCASSFRLAGDNEQFFGPGTRLTVL.